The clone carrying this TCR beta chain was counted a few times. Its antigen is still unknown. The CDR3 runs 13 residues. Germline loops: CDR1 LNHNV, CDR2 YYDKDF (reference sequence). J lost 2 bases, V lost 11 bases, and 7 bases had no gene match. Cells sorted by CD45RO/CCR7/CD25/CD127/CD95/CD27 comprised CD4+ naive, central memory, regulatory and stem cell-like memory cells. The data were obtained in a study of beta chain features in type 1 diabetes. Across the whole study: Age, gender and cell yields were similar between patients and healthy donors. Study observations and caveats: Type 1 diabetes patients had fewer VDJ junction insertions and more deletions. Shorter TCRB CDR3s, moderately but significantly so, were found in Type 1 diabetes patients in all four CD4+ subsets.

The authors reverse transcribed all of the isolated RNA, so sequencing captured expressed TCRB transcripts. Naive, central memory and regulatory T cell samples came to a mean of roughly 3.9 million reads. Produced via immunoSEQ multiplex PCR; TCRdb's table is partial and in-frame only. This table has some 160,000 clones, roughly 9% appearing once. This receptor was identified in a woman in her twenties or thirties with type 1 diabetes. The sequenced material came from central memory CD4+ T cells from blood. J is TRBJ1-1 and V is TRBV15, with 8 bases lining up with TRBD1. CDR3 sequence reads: CASQGVANTEAFF. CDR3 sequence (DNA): TGTGCCTCACAGGGGGTCGCTAACACTGAAGCTTTCTTT.